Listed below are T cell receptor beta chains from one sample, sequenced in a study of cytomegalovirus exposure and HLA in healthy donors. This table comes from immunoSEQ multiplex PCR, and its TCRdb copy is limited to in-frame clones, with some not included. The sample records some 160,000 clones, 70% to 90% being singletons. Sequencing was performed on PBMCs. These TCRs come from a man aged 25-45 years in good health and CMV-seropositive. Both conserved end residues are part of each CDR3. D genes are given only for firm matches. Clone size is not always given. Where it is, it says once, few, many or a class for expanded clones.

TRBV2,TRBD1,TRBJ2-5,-,TGTGCCAGCAGTGGGACAGGGTCAATCGTCGAGACCCAGTACTTC,CASSGTGSIVETQYF
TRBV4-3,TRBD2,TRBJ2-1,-,TGCGCCAGCAGCCCTGGGACTAGCGGGAGAAGCTACAATGAGCAGTTCTTC,CASSPGTSGRSYNEQFF
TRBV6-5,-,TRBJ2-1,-,TGTGCCAGCAGGGTGGGTGGAGGCAATGAGCAGTTCTTC,CASRVGGGNEQFF
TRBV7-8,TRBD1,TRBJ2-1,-,TGTGCCAGCAGCACAGGGGCTATTGAGCAGTTCTTC,CASSTGAIEQFF
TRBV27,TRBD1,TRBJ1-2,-,TGTGCCAGCAGTTTAACCTCGGGACAGGGGAACTATGGCTACACCTTC,CASSLTSGQGNYGYTF
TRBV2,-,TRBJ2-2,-,TGTGCCAGCAGTTCCGGGACGAACACCGGGGAGCTGTTTTTT,CASSSGTNTGELFF
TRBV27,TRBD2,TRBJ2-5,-,TGTGCCAGCAGGATTAGCGGGAGTACGTGGGAGACCCAGTACTTC,CASRISGSTWETQYF
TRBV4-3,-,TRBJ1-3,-,TGCGCCAGCAGCCAAGGGGGGGGGAGTGGAGTATATGGAAACACCATATATTTT,CASSQGGGSGVYGNTIYF
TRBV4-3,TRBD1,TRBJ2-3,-,TGCGCCAGCAGCCAACTTCGGACAGGGCTCCTCACAGATACGCAGTATTTT,CASSQLRTGLLTDTQYF
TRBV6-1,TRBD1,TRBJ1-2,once,TGTGCCAGCAGTGAATGGGACAGCTATGGCTACACCTTC,CASSEWDSYGYTF
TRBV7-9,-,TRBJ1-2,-,TGTGCCAGCAGCTTATGGAGTGACAGAGCTACAGAGGGCTACACCTTC,CASSLWSDRATEGYTF
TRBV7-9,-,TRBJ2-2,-,TGTGCCAGCAGCTCCCCGATGGACAGCGCGAACACCGGGGAGCTGTTTTTT,CASSSPMDSANTGELFF
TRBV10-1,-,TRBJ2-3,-,TGCGCCAGCAGTGTGGGCAGCACAGATACGCAGTATTTT,CASSVGSTDTQYF
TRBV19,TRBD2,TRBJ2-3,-,TGTGCCAGTAGTATAGATCTTACTAGCGGGAGGGTAAGAAATACGCAGTATTTT,CASSIDLTSGRVRNTQYF
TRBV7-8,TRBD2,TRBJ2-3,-,TGTGCCAGCAGCCGGGGGACTAGCGGGACCACAGATACGCAGTATTTT,CASSRGTSGTTDTQYF
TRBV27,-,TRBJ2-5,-,TGTGCCAGCAGGAGATTAACCCAAGAGACCCAGTACTTC,CASRRLTQETQYF
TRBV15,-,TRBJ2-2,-,TGTGCCACTAAAGCGGGCCCCGAAGGTGTCGGGGAGCTGTTTTTT,CATKAGPEGVGELFF
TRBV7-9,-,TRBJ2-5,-,TGTGCCAGCAGCCTCGGACAATACCAAGAGACCCAGTACTTC,CASSLGQYQETQYF
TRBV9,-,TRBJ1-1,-,TGTGCCAGCAGCGTAGAAAGTTATGCGGGGGCGGAAGCTTTCTTT,CASSVESYAGAEAFF
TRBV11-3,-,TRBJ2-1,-,TGTGCCAGCAGCTTAGAAGGGACTTTGGGCAATGAGCAGTTCTTC,CASSLEGTLGNEQFF
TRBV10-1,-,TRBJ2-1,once,TGCGCCAGCAGTGAGCGGACAGCCGGGAATGAGCAGTTCTTC,CASSERTAGNEQFF
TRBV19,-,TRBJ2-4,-,TGTGCCAGTAGTCAGGGAATGGGGGCCAAAAACATTCAGTACTTC,CASSQGMGAKNIQYF
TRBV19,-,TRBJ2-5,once,TGTGCCAGTAGTATATCACCCCGGACAGAACGAGAGACCCAGTACTTC,CASSISPRTERETQYF
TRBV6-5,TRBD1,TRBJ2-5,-,TGTGCCAGCTCTCCGGAAGCAGGGGGTAGGGAGACCCAGTACTTC,CASSPEAGGRETQYF
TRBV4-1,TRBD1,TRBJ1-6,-,TGCGCCAGCAGCCTGGGCAGGGGGGATTCACCCCTCCACTTT,CASSLGRGDSPLHF
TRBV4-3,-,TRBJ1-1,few,TGCGCCAGCAGCCAAGAACCGGACACTGAAGCTTTCTTT,CASSQEPDTEAFF
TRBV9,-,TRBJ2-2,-,TGTGCCAGCAGCGCCAGGACGAACACCGGGGAGCTGTTTTTT,CASSARTNTGELFF
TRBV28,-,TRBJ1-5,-,TGTGCCAGCAGTCCTAAGAGAGGACAGCCCAATCAGCCCCAGCATTTT,CASSPKRGQPNQPQHF
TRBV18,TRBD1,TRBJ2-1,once,TGTGCCAGCTCACCGGACAGGGTGCACAATGAGCAGTTCTTC,CASSPDRVHNEQFF
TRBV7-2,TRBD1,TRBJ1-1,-,TGTGCCAGCAGCTATGGGACAGGTGAAGCTTTCTTT,CASSYGTGEAFF
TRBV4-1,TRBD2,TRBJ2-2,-,TGCGCCAGCAGCCACCCCCCGGGGGGGGCTAACACCGGGGAGCTGTTTTTT,CASSHPPGGANTGELFF
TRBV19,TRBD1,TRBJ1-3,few,TGTGCCACAAGCTTACAGGGGTCAGGAAACACCATATATTTT,CATSLQGSGNTIYF
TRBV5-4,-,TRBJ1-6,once,TGTGCCAGCAGCTTGGACGGGAGCTCACCCCTCCACTTT,CASSLDGSSPLHF
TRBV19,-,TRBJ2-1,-,TGTGCCAGTAGTAAAGGGCGGGATGTCTATGAGCAGTTCTTC,CASSKGRDVYEQFF
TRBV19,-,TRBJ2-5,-,TGTGCCAGTAGTTTGGGGGCCCAAGAGACCCAGTACTTC,CASSLGAQETQYF
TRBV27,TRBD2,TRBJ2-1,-,TGTGCCAGCAGCCCTACTAGCGGGAGCAATAATGAGCAGTTCTTC,CASSPTSGSNNEQFF
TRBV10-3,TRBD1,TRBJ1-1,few,TGTGCCATCAAGGGACAGGGGTTTGAAGCTTTCTTT,CAIKGQGFEAFF
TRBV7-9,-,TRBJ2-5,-,TGTTCCAGCAGCCCCGGACAGATTCAAGAGACCCAGTACTTC,CSSSPGQIQETQYF
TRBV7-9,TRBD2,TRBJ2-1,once,TGTTCCAGCAGCTTCGAACTAGCGGGTTCTTATGAGCAGTTCTTC,CSSSFELAGSYEQFF
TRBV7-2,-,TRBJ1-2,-,TGTGCCAGCAGTTCGGGTCTCTTTGGCTATGGCTACACCTTC,CASSSGLFGYGYTF
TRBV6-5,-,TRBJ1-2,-,TGTGCCAGCAGTTACTCCCACCGGACAGCCTATGGCTACACCTTC,CASSYSHRTAYGYTF
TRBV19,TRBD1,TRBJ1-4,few,TGTGCCAGTAGTATACTGGGAGGACAGGTCAATGAAAAACTGTTTTTT,CASSILGGQVNEKLFF
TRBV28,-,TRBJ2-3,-,TGTGCCAGTTTAGATACAGGCACAGATACGCAGTATTTT,CASLDTGTDTQYF
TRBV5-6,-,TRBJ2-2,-,TGTGCCAGCAGTCTACGTATCACCGGGGAGCTGTTTTTT,CASSLRITGELFF
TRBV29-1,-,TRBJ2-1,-,TGCAGCGTTTCACTGTACAATGAGCAGTTCTTC,CSVSLYNEQFF
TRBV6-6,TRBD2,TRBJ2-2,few,TGTGCCAGCATGGCCACGGCGGGAGGAACCACCGGGGAGCTGTTTTTT,CASMATAGGTTGELFF